This T cell receptor beta chain was identified in a study of post-analysis software for immune sequencing data. V lost 4 bases to trimming and J lost 0 bases, with 13 bases between them. The CDR3 contains 15 residues. The germline CDR1 and CDR2 sequences are SGHKS and YYEKEE (reference sequence). Study results and caveats: Clustering by F measure revealed strong co-clustering among samples prepared together in one batch. Several TRBV segments were more frequent in patients than controls; TRBV5-6, TRBV5-1 and TRBV20-1 belonged to this group.

With respect to this clonotype: Antigen specificity is unknown.

The authors incorporated unique molecular identifiers into the TCR beta cDNA libraries. Starting from approximately 0.95 to 9.8 million T cells, the study yielded approximately 460,000 cDNA molecules. TCRdb used MiXCR to reprocess the PCR reads, holding one entry per CDR3 protein. The table has roughly 730,000 distinct CDR3 sequences, 25% to 30% seen once. The source is a girl under 18 with multiple sclerosis. Specimen: blood. V usage is TRBV5-5 and J usage is TRBJ1-2, with D possibly TRBD1 on 6 matching bases. The CDR3 region has the DNA TGTGCCAGCAGCCGGGGGGCATTTGCTAACTATGGCTACACCTTC. As protein: CASSRGAFANYGYTF.